The following is a T cell receptor (beta chain) sequence with its context. V lost 3 bases to trimming and J lost 5 bases; unmatched junction nucleotides: 3. The CDR3 is 15 amino acids. Looked up from germline, CDR1 is LNHDA and CDR2 is SQIVND (reference sequence). This sample stems from a study of blood T cell repertoires in COVID-19. Study-level information: Specimens from acute and convalescent COVID-19 originated in the United States, Italy and Spain. Sample material is recorded as cDNA or gDNA derived from T cells, B-cell-depleted T cells, or PBMCs.

Original methodology: Amplification with reference gene primers provided the estimates of nucleated cell counts. The method was immunoSEQ multiplex PCR; TCRdb's version includes in-frame clones alone and lacks a portion of them. V and J calls and clone size are those listed in that table; D and trimming were worked out from the DNA. The repertoire has hundreds of thousands of clones, about 86% of them found once; the top ten carry about 8.1%. This receptor was identified in an elderly man with acute or convalescent COVID-19. The sequenced sample was peripheral blood. The chain has TRBV19 and TRBJ2-7, with 14 bases identical to TRBD2. CDR3 nucleotide sequence: TGTGCCAGTAGTATGGGACTAGCGGGAGTTCACGAGCAGTACTTC. Translated: CASSMGLAGVHEQYF.